This T cell receptor beta chain was captured by sequencing in a study of shared clonotypes between healthy human individuals. General study results and limits: On the whole, naive subsets had larger estimated richness than memory subsets had. In having few donors, the study represented limited genetic and exposure-history diversity.

A word on this clone: Its antigen is as yet unknown. The identical CDR3 is also encoded by other nucleotide sequences in the sample.

Replicate sorted-subset PCRs were loaded with around 200 ng DNA, 25,000 to 30,000 T cell genomes. Libraries were prepared by immunoSEQ multiplex PCR; TCRdb keeps only in-frame clonotypes and omits some of them. The table includes approximately 2.5 million clones, 90% to 95% detected once. This CDR3 has 13 amino acids. Trimming took off 2 bases at V and 3 bases at J, with 8 bases between the two ends. Germline CDR1 and CDR2: MNHNY and SVGAGI (reference sequence). The chain couples TRBV6-6 to TRBJ2-7; D not resolved. The sequenced sample was naive CD4+ T cells sorted from blood. Subset reported: CD45RA+ positively selected. The sequence came from a man aged 18 to 35 in good health. The CDR3 loop is CASSYGPGYEQYF. CDR3 sequence (DNA): TGTGCCAGCAGTTACGGGCCAGGCTACGAGCAGTACTTC.